This TCR beta chain was recorded in a study of shared T cell receptors in the human thymus. This clone was seen only once. The repertoire was sequenced with immunoSEQ multiplex PCR; TCRdb's copy has only in-frame clones and lacks some. This repertoire shows 630,000 or so clones, more than 75% found once; its top ten account for roughly 0.0086%. V lost 3 bases, J lost 2 bases, and 20 bases lay in between. Germline-derived CDR1 and CDR2 are ENHRY and SYGVKD. The CDR3 runs 18 residues. The data were also submitted as part of a second study, on human thymus T cells. In that study: Healthy Finnish infants undergoing corrective surgery for congenital heart defects were the donors. In corrective heart surgery, resections were taken, and these provided the thymus tissue.

Sequencing input: thymocytes. This TCR came from a boy younger than two with a congenital heart defect. V and J are TRBV10-3 and TRBJ1-3; the D is unclear. This chain's CDR3 is CAISDQPKMGWPGNTIYF. CDR3 nucleotide sequence: TGTGCCATCAGTGACCAACCCAAAATGGGCTGGCCTGGAAACACCATATATTTT.